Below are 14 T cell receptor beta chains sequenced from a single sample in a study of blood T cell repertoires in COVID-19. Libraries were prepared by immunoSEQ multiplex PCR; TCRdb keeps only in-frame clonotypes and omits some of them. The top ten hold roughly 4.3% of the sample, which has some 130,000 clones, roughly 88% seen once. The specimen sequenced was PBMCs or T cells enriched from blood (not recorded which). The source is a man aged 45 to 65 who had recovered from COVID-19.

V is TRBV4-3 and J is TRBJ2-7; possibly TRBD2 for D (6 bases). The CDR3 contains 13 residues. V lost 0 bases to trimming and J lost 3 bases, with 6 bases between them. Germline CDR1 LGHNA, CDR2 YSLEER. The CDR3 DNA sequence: TGCGCCAGCAGCCAAGACGGGGGCTACGAGCAGTACTTC. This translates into CASSQDGGYEQYF.

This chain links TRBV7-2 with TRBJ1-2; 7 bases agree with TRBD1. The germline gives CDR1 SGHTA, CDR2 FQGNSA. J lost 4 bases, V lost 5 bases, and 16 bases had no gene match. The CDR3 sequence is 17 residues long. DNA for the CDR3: TGTGCCAGCAGCCCAAGGGGAACAGGGGAGTTGGTCTATGGCTACACCTTC. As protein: CASSPRGTGELVYGYTF.

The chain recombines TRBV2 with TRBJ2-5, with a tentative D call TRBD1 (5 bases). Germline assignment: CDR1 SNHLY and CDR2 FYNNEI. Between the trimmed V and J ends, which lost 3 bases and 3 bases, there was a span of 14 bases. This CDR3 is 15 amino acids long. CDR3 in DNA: TGTGCCAGCAGTGACTCCGGTGGGGCCGAAGAGACCCAGTACTTC. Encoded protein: CASSDSGGAEETQYF.

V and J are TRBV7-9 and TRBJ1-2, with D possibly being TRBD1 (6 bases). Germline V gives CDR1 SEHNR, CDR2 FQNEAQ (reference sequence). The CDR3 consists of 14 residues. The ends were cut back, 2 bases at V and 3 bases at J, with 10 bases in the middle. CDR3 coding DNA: TGTGCCAGCAGCTTACAGGGGAGTGACTATGGCTACACCTTC. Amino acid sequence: CASSLQGSDYGYTF.

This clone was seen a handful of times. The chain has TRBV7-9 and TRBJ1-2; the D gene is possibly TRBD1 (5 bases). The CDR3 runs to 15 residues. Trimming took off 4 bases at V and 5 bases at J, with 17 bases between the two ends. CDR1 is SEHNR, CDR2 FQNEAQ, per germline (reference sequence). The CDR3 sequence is CASSSADRILYGYTF. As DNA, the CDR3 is TGTGCCAGCAGCTCCGCCGACAGAATCCTTTATGGCTACACCTTC.

Written as DNA, the CDR3 is TGTGCCAGCAGGACGGGAGGCTATGGCTACACCTTC. Amino acids: CASRTGGYGYTF. V and J are TRBV5-4 and TRBJ1-2; D remains ambiguous. The ends were cut back, 5 bases at V and 4 bases at J, with 9 bases in the middle. Germline CDR1 SGHNT, CDR2 YYREEE (reference sequence). The CDR3 contains 12 residues. The full variable domain, with the rest looked up from reference TRBV5-4 and TRBJ1-2, is ETGVTQSPTHLIKTRGQQVTLRCSSQSGHNTVSWYQQALGQGPQFIFQYYREEENGRGNFPPRFSGLQFPNYSSELNVNALELDDSALYLCASRTGGYGYTFGSGTRLTVV.

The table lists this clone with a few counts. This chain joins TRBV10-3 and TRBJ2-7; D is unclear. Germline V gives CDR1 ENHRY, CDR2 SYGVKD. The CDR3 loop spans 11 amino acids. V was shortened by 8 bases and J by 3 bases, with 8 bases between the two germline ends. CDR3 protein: CAISSGYEQYF. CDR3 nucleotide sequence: TGTGCCATCTCGTCGGGCTACGAGCAGTACTTC.

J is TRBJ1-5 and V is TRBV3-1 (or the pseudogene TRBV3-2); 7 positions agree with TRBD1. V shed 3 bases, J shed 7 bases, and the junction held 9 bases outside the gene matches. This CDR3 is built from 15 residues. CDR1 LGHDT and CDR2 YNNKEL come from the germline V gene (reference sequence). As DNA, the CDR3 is TGTGCCAGCAGCCACCCCGACAGGGCAGGGCAGCCCCAGCATTTT. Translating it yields CASSHPDRAGQPQHF.

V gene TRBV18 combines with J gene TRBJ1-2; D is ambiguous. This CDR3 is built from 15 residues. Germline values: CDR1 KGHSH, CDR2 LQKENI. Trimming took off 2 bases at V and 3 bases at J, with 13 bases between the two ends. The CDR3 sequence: CASSPSVKRYYGYTF. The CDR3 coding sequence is TGTGCCAGCTCACCATCGGTAAAGCGGTACTATGGCTACACCTTC.

The chain's CDR3 is CASSIQGIGTEAFF. In nucleotides, the CDR3 is TGTGCCAGCAGCATACAGGGTATCGGCACTGAAGCTTTCTTT. The chain uses TRBV6-4 and TRBJ1-1, with D maybe TRBD1 (6 bases). This CDR3 is built from 14 residues. V shed 6 bases and J shed 4 bases, with 15 bases lying between them. Germline V gives CDR1 MRHNA, CDR2 SNTAGT.

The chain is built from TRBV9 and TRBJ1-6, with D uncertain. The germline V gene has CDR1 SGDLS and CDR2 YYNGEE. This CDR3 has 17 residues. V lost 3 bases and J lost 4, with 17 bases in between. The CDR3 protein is CASSASAGSPYNSPLHF. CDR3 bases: TGTGCCAGCAGCGCGTCTGCAGGATCCCCGTATAATTCACCCCTCCACTTT.

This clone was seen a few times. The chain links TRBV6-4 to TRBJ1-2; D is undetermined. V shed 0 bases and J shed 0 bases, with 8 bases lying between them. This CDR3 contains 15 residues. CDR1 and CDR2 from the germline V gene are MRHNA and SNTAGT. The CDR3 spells CASSDSSDSNYGYTF. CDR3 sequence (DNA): TGTGCCAGCAGTGACTCGTCAGACTCTAACTATGGCTACACCTTC.

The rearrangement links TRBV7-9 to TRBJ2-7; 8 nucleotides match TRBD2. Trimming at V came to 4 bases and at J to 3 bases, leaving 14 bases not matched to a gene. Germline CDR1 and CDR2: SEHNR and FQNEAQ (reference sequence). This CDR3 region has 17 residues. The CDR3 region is CASSSPGTRGDYYEQYF. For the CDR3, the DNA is TGTGCCAGCAGCTCCCCCGGGACTAGAGGGGACTACTACGAGCAGTACTTC.

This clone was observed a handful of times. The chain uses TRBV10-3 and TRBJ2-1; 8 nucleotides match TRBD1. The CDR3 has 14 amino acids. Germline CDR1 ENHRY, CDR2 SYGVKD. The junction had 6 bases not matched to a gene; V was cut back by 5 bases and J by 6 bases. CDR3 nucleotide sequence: TGTGCCATCAGTCCTCGGACAGGGTCCAATGAGCAGTTCTTC. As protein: CAISPRTGSNEQFF.